This paragraph covers one T cell receptor (beta chain) sequence. Repertoires were generated with immunoSEQ multiplex PCR, while TCRdb's copy carries only in-frame clones and drops some. The sample lists roughly 110,000 clones; around 90% were seen once. The record originates from a study of blood T cell repertoires in COVID-19. CDR1 is SGDLS, CDR2 YYNGEE, per germline. The ends lost 3 bases at V and 7 bases at J; junction bases unmatched: 7. This CDR3 comprises 16 residues. The J gene is TRBJ2-1, the V gene TRBV9, with 13 bases identical to TRBD2. The receptor was derived from a man in his forties or fifties with active or convalescent COVID-19. The sequenced sample consisted of peripheral blood. The CDR3 spells CASSAHTSGRGNEQFF. CDR3 DNA: TGTGCCAGCAGCGCCCATACTAGCGGGAGGGGTAATGAGCAGTTCTTC.